The 28 T cell receptor beta chains listed next were all sequenced from one sample in a study of blood T cell repertoires in COVID-19. Sequenced by immunoSEQ multiplex PCR; TCRdb stores in-frame clones only, minus some. The sample lists some 200,000 clones; more than 80% were seen once. Sequenced sample: PBMCs or T cells enriched from blood (not recorded which). The source is a woman younger than 30 who had recovered from COVID-19.

The V gene is TRBV19, the J gene TRBJ1-5; a possible D gene is TRBD1 (5 bases). Trimming stripped 6 bases from V and 2 bases from J, with 14 bases between. The V gene's germline CDR1 is LNHDA and CDR2 SQIVND (reference sequence). The CDR3 has 15 residues. The CDR3 region is CASSPGGGRNQPQHF. In nucleotides, the CDR3 is TGTGCCAGTAGCCCCGGGGGGGGTCGCAATCAGCCCCAGCATTTT.

J is TRBJ1-5 and V is TRBV11-3, with TRBD1 matching 8 bases. The ends lost 0 bases at V and 4 bases at J; junction bases unmatched: 8. Germline-derived CDR1 and CDR2 are SGHNT and YENEEA. CDR3 length equals 17 residues. The CDR3 reads CASSLDGFRQGNQPQHF. The CDR3 DNA is TGTGCCAGCAGCTTAGATGGGTTTCGACAGGGGAATCAGCCCCAGCATTTT.

This chain joins TRBV19 and TRBJ1-5, with 7 bases aligning to TRBD1. Germline V gene sequence: CDR1 LNHDA, CDR2 SQIVND (reference sequence). V was pared by 7 bases and J by 1 base, with 4 bases of the junction left unmatched. The CDR3 loop spans 14 amino acids. For the CDR3, the DNA is TGTGCCAGTACTCTACAGGGGAGCAATCAGCCCCAGCATTTT. Translation gives CASTLQGSNQPQHF.

This clone was counted once. V and J are TRBV9 and TRBJ1-2; tentative D call: TRBD1 (6 bases). Trimming removed 0 bases at V and 4 bases at J, with 19 bases between. CDR1 and CDR2 (germline): SGDLS, YYNGEE. The CDR3 has 17 residues. CDR3 nucleotides: TGTGCCAGCAGCGTAGGGTCCCCGGGACAAGCCGGCTATGGCTACACCTTC. Its translation is CASSVGSPGQAGYGYTF.

The chain has TRBV7-9 and TRBJ2-1, with 13 bases identical to TRBD2. This CDR3 is built from 14 residues. After removal of 8 bases from V and 10 bases from J, the junction contained 8 bases not matched to a gene. Germline CDR1 reads SEHNR; CDR2 reads FQNEAQ (reference sequence). CDR3 protein: CASGTSGGALEQFF. The CDR3, as DNA: TGTGCCAGCGGTACTAGCGGGGGGGCATTGGAGCAGTTCTTC.

This rearrangement joins TRBV11-2 to TRBJ2-3, with 9 bases that match TRBD2. This CDR3 comprises 15 residues. The V gene's germline CDR1 is SGHAT and CDR2 FQNNGV. J was trimmed by 2 bases and V by 4 bases; bases with no gene match: 4. CDR3 in DNA: TGTGCCAGCAGCTCGGGACTAGCCCACACAGATACGCAGTATTTT. Translation gives CASSSGLAHTDTQYF.

This clone was recorded only once. The chain combines TRBV7-2 with TRBJ2-3, with 10 bases matching TRBD2. The CDR3 runs 15 residues. The V segment lost 2 bases and the J segment 5 bases; nucleotides outside the gene matches: 4. Per the germline V gene, CDR1 is SGHTA and CDR2 is FQGNSA. This CDR3 reads CASSLRPSGGDTQYF. The DNA of the CDR3 is TGTGCCAGCAGCTTACGGCCTAGCGGGGGAGATACGCAGTATTTT.

The chain links TRBV5-6 to TRBJ1-1; no clear D gene. Per germline, CDR1 SGHDT and CDR2 YYEEEE. Trimming pared 0 bases from V and 1 base from J, leaving 7 bases between. The CDR3 runs to 14 residues. CDR3 residues: CASSLAPGNTEAFF. DNA for the CDR3: TGTGCCAGCAGCTTGGCCCCAGGGAACACTGAAGCTTTCTTT. The complete variable domain, with remaining parts taken from reference TRBV5-6 and TRBJ1-1, reads DAGVTQSPTHLIKTRGQQVTLRCSPKSGHDTVSWYQQALGQGPQFIFQYYEEEERQRGNFPDRFSGHQFPNYSSELNVNALLLGDSALYLCASSLAPGNTEAFFGQGTRLTVV.

J is TRBJ2-1 and V is TRBV19; 7 bases map to TRBD2. V lost 1 base, J lost 6 bases, and 3 bases stayed unmatched. Germline loops: CDR1 LNHDA, CDR2 SQIVND (reference sequence). There are 14 residues in the CDR3. The CDR3 region has the DNA TGTGCCAGTAGTATAGTAGCTAGCGGCAATGAGCAGTTCTTC. It translates to CASSIVASGNEQFF.

V gene TRBV5-1 combines with J gene TRBJ2-1; D unclear. This CDR3 contains 13 residues. V was shortened by 1 base and J by 10 bases, with 12 bases between the two germline ends. The germline V gene encodes CDR1 SGHRS and CDR2 YFSETQ. CDR3 sequence reads: CASSLPDTAEQFF. CDR3 nucleotide sequence: TGCGCCAGCAGCTTGCCCGACACGGCAGAGCAGTTCTTC.

V is TRBV27 and J is TRBJ2-3; 14 positions match TRBD2. V dropped 5 bases and J dropped 3; count of bases not matched to a gene: 7. Germline lookup yields CDR1 MNHEY and CDR2 SMNVEV (reference sequence). This CDR3 has 17 amino acids. The CDR3 region is CASSVSGLAGVTDTQYF. DNA of the CDR3: TGTGCCAGCAGTGTCTCGGGACTAGCGGGGGTAACAGATACGCAGTATTTT.

The chain employs TRBV10-3 and TRBJ1-5; 7 bases map to TRBD1. The germline V gene encodes CDR1 ENHRY and CDR2 SYGVKD. Unmatched junction bases numbered 9, after V lost 10 bases and J lost 0 bases. This CDR3 is built from 15 residues. The chain's CDR3 is CATRRTGDSNQPQHF. In DNA, the CDR3 is TGTGCCACTAGACGGACAGGCGATAGCAATCAGCCCCAGCATTTT.

The chain has TRBV30 and TRBJ2-7; D gene ambiguous. The CDR3 spans 12 residues. V was trimmed by 3 bases and J by 4 bases, leaving 10 bases between them. Germline CDR1 GTSNPN, CDR2 SVGIG (reference sequence). The CDR3: CAWSGWAYEQYF. In DNA form, the CDR3 reads TGTGCCTGGAGCGGCTGGGCATACGAGCAGTACTTC.

The gene calls are TRBV6-1 and TRBJ2-7; D possibly corresponds to TRBD1 (6 bases). V lost 1 base, J lost 5 bases, and 12 bases lay in between. CDR3 length: 14 residues. Germline CDR1 reads MNHNS; CDR2 reads SASEGT. The CDR3 loop reads CASSEGQEPHEQYF. The CDR3 coding sequence is TGTGCCAGCAGTGAAGGACAGGAACCCCACGAGCAGTACTTC.

The J gene is TRBJ1-2, the V gene TRBV6-5, with 8 bases fitting TRBD1. The CDR3 is 15 residues long. The trim removed 10 bases at V and 4 bases at J, leaving 14 bases unmatched. Germline assignment: CDR1 MNHEY and CDR2 SVGAGI. The CDR3 DNA is TGTGCCACCGGACAGGGACTCCCGACGGGCTATGGCTACACCTTC. This codes for CATGQGLPTGYGYTF.

The chain recombines TRBV19 with TRBJ2-2; 10 bases are shared with TRBD1. The CDR3 sequence is 15 residues long. The V and J ends lost 9 bases and 4 bases, in that order; junction bases with no gene match: 8. CDR1 is LNHDA and CDR2 is SQIVND in the germline V gene (reference sequence). CDR3 region: CASKPGQGTTGELFF. The CDR3, as DNA: TGTGCCAGCAAGCCGGGACAGGGGACCACCGGGGAGCTGTTTTTT.

This chain joins TRBV30 and TRBJ1-5, with a tentative D call TRBD1 (6 bases). Germline assignment: CDR1 GTSNPN and CDR2 SVGIG (reference sequence). V lost 4 bases and J lost 4, with 14 bases in between. This CDR3 contains 14 residues. The CDR3 protein is CAWKGGGLNQPQHF. CDR3 coding DNA: TGTGCCTGGAAGGGGGGGGGCCTGAATCAGCCCCAGCATTTT.

This chain's CDR3 is CASSTTPNRVRDEQYF. The CDR3 nucleotides are TGTGCCAGTAGCACAACCCCGAACAGGGTAAGGGACGAGCAGTACTTC. The V gene is TRBV19, the J gene TRBJ2-7; D is possibly TRBD1 (6 bases). V was shortened by 6 bases and J by 5 bases, with 23 bases between the two germline ends. The CDR3 loop spans 16 amino acids. CDR1 LNHDA and CDR2 SQIVND come from the germline V gene (reference sequence).

V and J are TRBV9 and TRBJ1-5, with D perhaps TRBD1 (5 bases). This CDR3 region has 14 residues. Germline loops: CDR1 SGDLS, CDR2 YYNGEE. V was trimmed by 4 bases and J by 4 bases, leaving 12 bases between them. In DNA form, the CDR3 reads TGTGCCAGCAGCCCCATGGGGGGAAATCAGCCCCAGCATTTT. Its protein is CASSPMGGNQPQHF.

This clone was detected once. The CDR3 sequence: CASALVDTGKETQYF. In DNA, the CDR3 is TGCGCCAGCGCCCTCGTCGACACCGGAAAAGAGACCCAGTACTTC. This chain connects TRBV5-1 to TRBJ2-5; D unresolved. Germline loops: CDR1 SGHRS, CDR2 YFSETQ. The CDR3 is made up of 15 amino acids. With 7 bases removed from V and 3 bases from J, the gap between germline ends came to 19 bases. Combining the CDR3 with reference TRBV5-1 and TRBJ2-5 gives the whole variable domain KAGVTQTPRYLIKTRGQQVTLSCSPISGHRSVSWYQQTPGQGLQFLFEYFSETQRNKGNFPGRFSGRQFSNSRSEMNVSTLELGDSALYLCASALVDTGKETQYFGPGTRLLVL.

The chain carries TRBV28 and TRBJ1-2, with D possibly TRBD1 on 5 matching bases. V was clipped by 5 bases and J by 8 bases, with 12 bases between them. This CDR3 is built from 12 residues. The germline CDR1 and CDR2 sequences are MDHEN and SYDVKM. Here the CDR3 DNA reads TGTGCCAGCAGTCAGGGACTGGGGGGCTACACCTTC. Encoded protein: CASSQGLGGYTF.

This rearrangement joins TRBV6-5 to TRBJ2-5; tentative D call: TRBD2 (7 bases). The germline gives CDR1 MNHEY, CDR2 SVGAGI. The CDR3 spans 14 residues. The V and J ends lost 5 bases and 7 bases respectively, with 17 bases between them. CDR3 region: CASSPLGGAGTQYF. The CDR3 nucleotides read TGTGCCAGCAGTCCCTTAGGGGGGGCTGGGACCCAGTACTTC.

This chain links TRBV4-1 with TRBJ1-2; 8 bases are shared with TRBD1. J gave up 2 bases and V 4 bases, and 6 bases lay outside the gene matches. CDR1 and CDR2 (germline): MGHRA, YSYEKL. The CDR3 covers 15 residues. DNA of the CDR3: TGCGCCAGCAGCCCTAGGACAGGGCCGAACTATGGCTACACCTTC. It encodes CASSPRTGPNYGYTF.

The genes are TRBV5-1 and TRBJ1-1, with D unclear. The CDR3 is 15 residues long. Trimming removed 3 bases at V and 2 bases at J, with 14 bases between. Germline CDR1 reads SGHRS; CDR2 reads YFSETQ. In DNA, the CDR3 is TGCGCCAGCAGCTCGGACGGGGATGGCAACACTGAAGCTTTCTTT. As protein: CASSSDGDGNTEAFF.

The chain is built from TRBV3-1 (or the pseudogene TRBV3-2) and TRBJ1-4; D is unclear. There are 15 residues in the CDR3. In germline, CDR1 is LGHDT, CDR2 YNNKEL (reference sequence). V shed 1 base and J shed 8 bases, with 14 bases lying between them. CDR3 nucleotides: TGTGCCAGCAGCCAAGGGATCTCCGAGGGAGAAAAACTGTTTTTT. Its translation: CASSQGISEGEKLFF.

This clone was detected only once. The chain carries TRBV28 and TRBJ1-6; 7 bases are shared with TRBD1. This CDR3 has 15 amino acids. J was trimmed by 9 bases and V by 4 bases; bases with no gene match: 9. CDR1 MDHEN and CDR2 SYDVKM come from the germline V gene. The CDR3 bases are TGTGCCAGCAGTTCCCCGTCGGCAGGGGGTTCACCCCTCCACTTT. It codes for CASSSPSAGGSPLHF.

The chain is built from TRBV18 and TRBJ1-2, with a tentative D call TRBD1 (5 bases). The CDR3 contains 16 residues. Trimming took off 1 base at V and 4 bases at J, with 16 bases between the two ends. Per germline, CDR1 KGHSH and CDR2 LQKENI. This CDR3 reads CASSPRAGRDFYGYTF. The CDR3 nucleotides read TGTGCCAGCTCACCACGGGCGGGAAGGGACTTCTATGGCTACACCTTC.

This sequence joins TRBV7-6 and TRBJ2-7; 14 nucleotides agree with TRBD2. The V gene end was trimmed by 6 bases and the J gene end by 1 base; junction bases not matched to a gene: 14. Germline loops: CDR1 SGHVS, CDR2 FNYEAQ. The CDR3 is 19 residues long. CDR3 nucleotide sequence: TGTGCCAGCAGTCGCCAGGGACTAGCGGGGGAGGGTGTTTCCTACGAGCAGTACTTC. Its translation is CASSRQGLAGEGVSYEQYF. Together with reference TRBV7-6 and TRBJ2-7, the CDR3 gives the full variable domain: GAGVSQSPRYKVTKRGQDVALRCDPISGHVSLYWYRQALGQGPEFLTYFNYEAQQDKSGLPNDRFSAERPEGSISTLTIQRTEQRDSAMYRCASSRQGLAGEGVSYEQYFGPGTRLTVT.